The present T cell receptor (beta chain) was sequenced within a study of T cell responses to AZD1222 COVID-19 vaccine. The CDR3 spans 15 residues. V lost 3 bases and J 1 base, leaving 15 bases between the germline ends. The germline CDR1 and CDR2 sequences are DFQATT and SNEGSKA (reference sequence). TCRdb's copy holds only in-frame clones and misses some; the assay was immunoSEQ multiplex PCR. The sample consists of fewer than 130,000 clones, about 94% of them appearing once. The receptor's source is an adult who received the AZD1222 COVID-19 vaccine. This sample comprised peripheral blood, obtained 28 days after the second AZD1222 dose. The chain links TRBV20-1 to TRBJ1-2; D may be TRBD1 (6 bases). CDR3 sequence: CSASSRGSFNYGYTF. The CDR3 region has the DNA TGCAGTGCTAGTAGCAGGGGCTCTTTTAACTATGGCTACACCTTC.